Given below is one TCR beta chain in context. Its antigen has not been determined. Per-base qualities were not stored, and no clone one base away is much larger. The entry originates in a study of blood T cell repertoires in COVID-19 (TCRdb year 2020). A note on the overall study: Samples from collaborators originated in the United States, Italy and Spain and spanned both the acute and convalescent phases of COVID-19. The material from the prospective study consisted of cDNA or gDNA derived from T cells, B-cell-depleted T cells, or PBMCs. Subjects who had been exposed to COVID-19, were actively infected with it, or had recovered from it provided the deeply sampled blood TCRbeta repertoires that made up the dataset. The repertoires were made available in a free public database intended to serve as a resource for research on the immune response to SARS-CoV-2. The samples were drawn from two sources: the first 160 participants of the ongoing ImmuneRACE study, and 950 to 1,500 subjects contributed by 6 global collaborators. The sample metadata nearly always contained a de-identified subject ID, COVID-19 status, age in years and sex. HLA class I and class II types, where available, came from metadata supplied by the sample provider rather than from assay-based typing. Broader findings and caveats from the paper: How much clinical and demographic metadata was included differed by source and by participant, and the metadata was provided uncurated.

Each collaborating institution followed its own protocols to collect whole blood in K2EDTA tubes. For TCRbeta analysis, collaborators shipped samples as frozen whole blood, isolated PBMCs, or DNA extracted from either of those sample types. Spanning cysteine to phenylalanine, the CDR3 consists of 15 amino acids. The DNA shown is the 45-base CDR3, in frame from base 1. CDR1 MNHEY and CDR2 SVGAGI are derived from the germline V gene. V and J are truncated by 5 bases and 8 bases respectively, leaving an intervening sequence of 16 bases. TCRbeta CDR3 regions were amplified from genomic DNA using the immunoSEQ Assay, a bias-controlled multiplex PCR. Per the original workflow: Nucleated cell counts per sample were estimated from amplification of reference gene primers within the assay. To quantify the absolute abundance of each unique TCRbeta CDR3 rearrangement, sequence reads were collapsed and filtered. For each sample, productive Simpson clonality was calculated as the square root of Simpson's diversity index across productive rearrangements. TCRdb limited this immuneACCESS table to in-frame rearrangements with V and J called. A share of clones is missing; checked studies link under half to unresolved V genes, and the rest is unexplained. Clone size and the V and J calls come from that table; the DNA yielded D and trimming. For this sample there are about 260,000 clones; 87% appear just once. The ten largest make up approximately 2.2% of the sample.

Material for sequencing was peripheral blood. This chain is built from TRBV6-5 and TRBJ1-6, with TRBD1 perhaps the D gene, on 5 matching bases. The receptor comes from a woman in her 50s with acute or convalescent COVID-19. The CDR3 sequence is CASSLVRVRDSPLHF. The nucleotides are TGTGCCAGCAGTCTAGTCAGGGTTCGGGATTCACCCCTCCACTTT.